This record covers a single T cell receptor (beta chain). Its matching antigen is unknown. The sample originates from a study of T cell repertoires in cytomegalovirus infection. Study summary: Public signatures in TCR beta pointed to CMV infection and matching HLA type. General study points: CMV carriers having the relevant HLA were flagged by cumulative public TCR beta family frequency. Dominant in the ex vivo response were TCR beta clonotypes restricted by HLA-C and specific for CMV.

From the reads, TCRdb called clonotypes with MiXCR, one entry per CDR3 protein. Among roughly 720,000 distinct CDR3 sequences listed, 35% were seen once. The CDR3 is 15 residues long. Losses at the gene ends were 3 bases for V and 6 bases for J; bases not matched to a gene: 9. Germline CDR1 MDHEN, CDR2 SYDVKM. Sequenced: PBMCs. This chain uses TRBV28 with TRBJ2-3; TRBD1 aligns across 7 bases. This receptor was obtained from a human donor in good health (CMV status not recorded). Some clones in this sample may be carry-over from other donors' samples. This chain's CDR3 is CASSLRQTRGDTQYF. CDR3 nucleotide sequence: TGTGCCAGCAGTTTGCGGCAAACCAGGGGGGATACGCAGTATTTT.